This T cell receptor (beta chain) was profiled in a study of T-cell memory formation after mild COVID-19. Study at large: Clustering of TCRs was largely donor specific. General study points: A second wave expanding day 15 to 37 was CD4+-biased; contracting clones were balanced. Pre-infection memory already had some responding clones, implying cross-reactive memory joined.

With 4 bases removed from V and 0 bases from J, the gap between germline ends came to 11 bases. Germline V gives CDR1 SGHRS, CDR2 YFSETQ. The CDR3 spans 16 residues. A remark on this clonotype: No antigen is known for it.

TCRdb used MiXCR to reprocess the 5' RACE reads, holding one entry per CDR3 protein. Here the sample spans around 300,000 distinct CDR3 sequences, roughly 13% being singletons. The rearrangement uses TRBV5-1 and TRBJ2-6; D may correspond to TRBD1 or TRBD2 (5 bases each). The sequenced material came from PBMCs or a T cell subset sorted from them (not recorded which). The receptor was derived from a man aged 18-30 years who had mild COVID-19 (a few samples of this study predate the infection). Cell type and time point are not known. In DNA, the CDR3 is TGCGCCAGCAGCCCGGGACGGGGCTCTGGGGCCAACGTCCTGACTTTC. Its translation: CASSPGRGSGANVLTF.